The 4 T cell receptor beta chains listed next were all sequenced from one sample in a study of cytomegalovirus exposure and HLA in healthy donors (dated by TCRdb to about 2017). The library was built by means of the immunoSEQ multiplex PCR assay. For the multiplex PCR, a mixture combining 60 forward primers for TCR Vbeta segments and 13 reverse primers for TCR Jbeta segments was used. Held by TCRdb, this immuneACCESS table contains in-frame sequences only and omits some clones. Under half of the omission traces to an unresolved V gene where checked; the cause of the rest is unknown. This sample has under 200,000 clones in its table, and more than 70% of those were observed once. Around 6.9% of the sample is taken by the ten largest. Sequencing was done on a sample of PBMCs. The receptors were gathered from a male donor in good health and CMV-seropositive.

This clone appeared a single time. This chain joins TRBV5-1 and TRBJ2-7; weak D call: TRBD1 (6 bases). The CDR3 runs to 14 residues. The germline gives CDR1 SGHRS, CDR2 YFSETQ. V was clipped by 6 bases and J by 6 bases, with 19 bases between them. The CDR3, as DNA: TGCGCCAGCACGGTGGGGCTAGAAGGGGGCGAGCAGTACTTC. Its translation is CASTVGLEGGEQYF.

This clone was seen once. The rearrangement links TRBV11-1 to TRBJ2-7; D is perhaps TRBD1 (5 bases). Germline CDR1 is SGHAT and CDR2 is FQDESV (reference sequence). The CDR3 extends over 13 amino acids. The germline V and J ends were trimmed by 4 bases and 6 bases, with 13 bases remaining between them. In DNA, the CDR3 is TGTGCCAGCAGCTCACGTACTCAGGGCGAGCAGTACTTC. Its translation: CASSSRTQGEQYF.

The chain joins TRBV11-3 to TRBJ2-1; 11 bases match TRBD2. V gave up 3 bases and J gave up 3 bases; unmatched junction bases: 4. This CDR3 region has 16 residues. Germline V gene data show CDR1 as SGHNT and CDR2 as YENEEA. The CDR3: CASSFLLAGDYNEQFF. Here the CDR3 DNA reads TGTGCCAGCAGCTTTCTACTAGCGGGGGACTACAATGAGCAGTTCTTC.

The chain carries TRBV13 and TRBJ2-1; 10 nucleotides match TRBD2. J was trimmed by 5 bases and V by 5 bases; bases with no gene match: 6. CDR3 length: 15 amino acids. Per the germline V gene, CDR1 is PRHDT and CDR2 is FYEKMQ (reference sequence). CDR3 coding DNA: TGTGCCAGCAGCCTTGTAGCGGGAGGCCACAATGAGCAGTTCTTC. Its protein is CASSLVAGGHNEQFF.